What follows describes a single T cell receptor beta chain. Its antigen specificity is not known. Base qualities were left out, and no much larger clone turns up one base away. TCRbeta CDR3 regions were amplified from genomic DNA using the immunoSEQ Assay, a bias-controlled multiplex PCR. The original methods were these. Within the assay, amplification of reference gene primers was used to estimate how many nucleated cells each sample contained. Sequence reads were collapsed and filtered to measure the absolute abundance of every unique TCRbeta CDR3 rearrangement. For each sample, productive Simpson clonality was calculated by taking the square root of Simpson's diversity index across productive rearrangements. TCRdb mirrors the immuneACCESS table, restricted to in-frame sequences. Some clones are absent from its copies; in checked studies, under half trace to an unresolved V gene, and the reason for the others is unknown. V and J calls and clone size are as listed in that table; D and trimming were resolved from the DNA. This sample holds 150,000 to 170,000 clones; roughly 80% were observed only once. The ten largest clones represent roughly 1.7% of the sample.

V lost 11 bases and J lost 2 bases; the stretch between them is 9 bases long. CDR1 is given as MNHEY and CDR2 as SMNVEV, both from the germline V gene (reference sequence). Taken from cysteine to phenylalanine, the CDR3 has 11 residues. The retained sequence is limited to the CDR3, 33 bases, with the frame set at the first base. The data stem from a study of blood T cell repertoires in COVID-19 (dated by TCRdb to 2019 to 2021). Study-level background: Collaborator samples came from the United States, Italy and Spain and covered acute and convalescent phases of COVID-19. The samples were drawn from the first 160 participants of the ongoing ImmuneRACE study and from more than 1,000 subjects provided by 6 global collaborators. The material from the prospective study consisted of cDNA or gDNA derived from T cells, B-cell-depleted T cells, or PBMCs. The repertoires were made available in a free public database intended to serve as a resource for research on the immune response to SARS-CoV-2. A de-identified subject ID, COVID-19 status, age in years and sex were almost always included in the sample metadata. Subjects who had been exposed to COVID-19, were actively infected with it, or had recovered from it provided the deeply sampled blood TCRbeta repertoires that made up the dataset. Where available, HLA class I and class II types were obtained from metadata supplied by the sample provider rather than from assay-based typing. What the work shows at the level of the full study, not this receptor alone: The amount of clinical and demographic metadata varied by source and participant and was provided uncurated.

Each collaborating institution followed its own protocols to collect whole blood in K2EDTA tubes. For TCRbeta analysis, collaborator samples were shipped as frozen whole blood, as isolated PBMCs, or as DNA extracted from either sample type. The sequenced material came from peripheral blood. This TCR derives from a man older than 75 with acute or convalescent COVID-19. In this chain, TRBV27 is recombined with TRBJ1-2; the D gene is possibly TRBD1, with 5 bases matching. The CDR3 reads CAAGGNYGYTF. The DNA reads as follows: TGTGCCGCCGGGGGGAACTATGGCTACACCTTC.